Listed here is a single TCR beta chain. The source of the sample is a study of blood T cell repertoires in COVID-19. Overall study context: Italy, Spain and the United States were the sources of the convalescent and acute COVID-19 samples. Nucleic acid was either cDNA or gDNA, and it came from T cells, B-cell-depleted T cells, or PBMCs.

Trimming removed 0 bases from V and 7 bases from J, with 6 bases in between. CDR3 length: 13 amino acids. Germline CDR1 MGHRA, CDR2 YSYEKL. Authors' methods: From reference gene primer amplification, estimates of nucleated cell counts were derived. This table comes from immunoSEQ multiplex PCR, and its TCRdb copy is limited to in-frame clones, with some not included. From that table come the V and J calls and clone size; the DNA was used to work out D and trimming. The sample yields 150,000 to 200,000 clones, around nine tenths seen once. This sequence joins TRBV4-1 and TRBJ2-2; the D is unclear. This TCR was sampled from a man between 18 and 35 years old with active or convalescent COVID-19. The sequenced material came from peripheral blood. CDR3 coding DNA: TGCGCCAGCAGCCAAGAGTCGGTCGGGGAGCTGTTTTTT. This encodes CASSQESVGELFF.